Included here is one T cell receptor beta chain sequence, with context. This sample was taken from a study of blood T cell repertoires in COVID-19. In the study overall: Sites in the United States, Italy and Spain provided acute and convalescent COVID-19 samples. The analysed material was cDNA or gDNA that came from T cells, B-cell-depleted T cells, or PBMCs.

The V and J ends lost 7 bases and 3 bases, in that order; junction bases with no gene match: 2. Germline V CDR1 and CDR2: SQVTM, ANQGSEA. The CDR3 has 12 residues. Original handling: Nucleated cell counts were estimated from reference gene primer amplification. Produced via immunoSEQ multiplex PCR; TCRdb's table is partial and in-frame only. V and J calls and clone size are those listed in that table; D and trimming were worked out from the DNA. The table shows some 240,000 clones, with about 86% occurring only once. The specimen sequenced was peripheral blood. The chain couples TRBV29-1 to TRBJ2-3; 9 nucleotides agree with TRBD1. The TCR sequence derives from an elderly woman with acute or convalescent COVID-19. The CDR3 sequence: CSGGTGTDTQYF. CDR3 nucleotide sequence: TGCAGCGGAGGGACAGGGACAGATACGCAGTATTTT.